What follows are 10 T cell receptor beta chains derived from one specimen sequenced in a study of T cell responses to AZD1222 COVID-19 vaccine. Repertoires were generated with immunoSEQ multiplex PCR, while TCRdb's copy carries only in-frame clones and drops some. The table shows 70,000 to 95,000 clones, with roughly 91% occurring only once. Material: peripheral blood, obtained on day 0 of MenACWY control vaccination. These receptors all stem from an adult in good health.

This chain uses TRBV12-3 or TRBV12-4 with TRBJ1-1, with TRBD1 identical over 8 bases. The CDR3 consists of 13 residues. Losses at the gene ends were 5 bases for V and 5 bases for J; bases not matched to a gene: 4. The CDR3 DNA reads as TGTGCCAGCAGTCGGGACAGGATTACTGAAGCTTTCTTT. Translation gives CASSRDRITEAFF.

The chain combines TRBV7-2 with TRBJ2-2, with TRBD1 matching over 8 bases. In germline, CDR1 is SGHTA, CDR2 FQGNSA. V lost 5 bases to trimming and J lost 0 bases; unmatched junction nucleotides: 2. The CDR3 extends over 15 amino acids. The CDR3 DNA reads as TGTGCCAGCAGCCAGACAGGGGCGAACACCGGGGAGCTGTTTTTT. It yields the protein CASSQTGANTGELFF. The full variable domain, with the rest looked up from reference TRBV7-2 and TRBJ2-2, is GAGVSQSPSNKVTEKGKDVELRCDPISGHTALYWYRQSLGQGLEFLIYFQGNSAPDKSGLPSDRFSAERTGGSVSTLTIQRTQQEDSAVYLCASSQTGANTGELFFGEGSRLTVL.

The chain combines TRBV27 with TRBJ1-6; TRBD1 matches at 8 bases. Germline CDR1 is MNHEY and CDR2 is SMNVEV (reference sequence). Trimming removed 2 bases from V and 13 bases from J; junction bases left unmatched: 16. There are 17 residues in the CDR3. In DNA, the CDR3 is TGTGCCAGCAGTTTACAATTCGGTGGGACAGGTTTAGCTCCCCTCCACTTT. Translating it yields CASSLQFGGTGLAPLHF.

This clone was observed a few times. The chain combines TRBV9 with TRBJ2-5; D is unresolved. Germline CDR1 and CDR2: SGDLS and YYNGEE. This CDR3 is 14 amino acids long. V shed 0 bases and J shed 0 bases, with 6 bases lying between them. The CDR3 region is CASSVEQYQETQYF. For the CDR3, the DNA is TGTGCCAGCAGCGTAGAACAGTACCAAGAGACCCAGTACTTC.

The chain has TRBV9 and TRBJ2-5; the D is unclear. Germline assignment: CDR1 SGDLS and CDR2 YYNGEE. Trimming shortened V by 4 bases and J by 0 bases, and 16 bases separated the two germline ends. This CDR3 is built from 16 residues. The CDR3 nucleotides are TGTGCCAGCAGCTCTCAGTCTCGACGGAACCAAGAGACCCAGTACTTC. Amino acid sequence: CASSSQSRRNQETQYF.

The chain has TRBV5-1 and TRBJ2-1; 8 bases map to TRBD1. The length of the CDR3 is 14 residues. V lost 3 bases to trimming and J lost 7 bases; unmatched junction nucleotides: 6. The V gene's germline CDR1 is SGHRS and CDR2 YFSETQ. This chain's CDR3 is CASSYQTGVNEQFF. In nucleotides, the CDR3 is TGCGCCAGCAGCTACCAGACAGGGGTGAATGAGCAGTTCTTC.

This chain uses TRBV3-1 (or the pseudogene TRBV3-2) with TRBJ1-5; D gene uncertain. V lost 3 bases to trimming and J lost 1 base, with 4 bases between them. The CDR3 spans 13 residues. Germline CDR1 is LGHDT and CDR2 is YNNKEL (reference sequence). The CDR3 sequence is CASSQGSNQPQHF. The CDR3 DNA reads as TGTGCCAGCAGCCAGGGGAGCAATCAGCCCCAGCATTTT.

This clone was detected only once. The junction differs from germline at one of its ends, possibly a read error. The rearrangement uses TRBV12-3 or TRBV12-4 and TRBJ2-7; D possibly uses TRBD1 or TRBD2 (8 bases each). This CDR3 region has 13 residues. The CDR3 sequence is CASSLGQGLGQYF. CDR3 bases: TGTGCCAGCAGCTTAGGACAGGGACTAGGGCAGTACTTC.

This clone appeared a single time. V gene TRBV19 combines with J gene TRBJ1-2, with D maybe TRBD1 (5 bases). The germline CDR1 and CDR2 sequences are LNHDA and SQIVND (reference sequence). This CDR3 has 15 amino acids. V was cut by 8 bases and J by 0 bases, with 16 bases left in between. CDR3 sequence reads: CASGPGSVSNYGYTF. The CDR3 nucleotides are TGTGCCAGTGGCCCAGGGAGTGTCTCTAACTATGGCTACACCTTC.

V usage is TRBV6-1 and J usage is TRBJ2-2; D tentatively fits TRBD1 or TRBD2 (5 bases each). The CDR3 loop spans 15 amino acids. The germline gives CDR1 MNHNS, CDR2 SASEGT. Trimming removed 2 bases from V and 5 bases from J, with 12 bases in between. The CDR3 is CASSERGALTGELFF. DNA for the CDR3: TGTGCCAGCAGTGAACGAGGGGCCCTGACCGGGGAGCTGTTTTTT.